This paragraph reports one TCR beta chain. This sample was included in a study of T-cell reconstitution after alpha-beta-depleted transplantation in children. The authors prepared the TCRbeta library with unique molecular identifiers. In TCRdb, the PCR reads were re-called with MiXCR into one record per CDR3 protein. The table includes some 260,000 distinct CDR3 sequences, roughly a quarter detected once. There are 15 residues in the CDR3. Germline-derived CDR1 and CDR2 are LGHNA and YNFKEQ. The J segment lost 3 bases and the V segment lost 6 bases, leaving 0 bases of the junction unmatched. This chain uses TRBV4-2 with TRBJ2-2; the match to TRBD2 covers 14 bases. The clonotype was recovered from a female patient aged 2 to 10 who had a stem cell transplant for congenital amegakaryocytic thrombocytopenia, so the T cells may come from the graft donor. The sample consisted of PBMCs, mostly from graft donor cells, taken 360 days after TCRalphabeta/CD19-depleted stem cell transplant. The CDR3 region has the DNA TGTGCCAGCAGGGGACTAGCGGGGGACACCGGGGAGCTGTTTTTT. Amino acids: CASRGLAGDTGELFF.